Each of the 32 T cell receptor beta chains below was sequenced from the same sample in a study of cytomegalovirus exposure and HLA in healthy donors. PCR employed 60 Vbeta and 13 Jbeta primers. Here immunoSEQ multiplex PCR was the method, and the copy in TCRdb shows in-frame clones only, minus some. The record lists about 210,000 clones, of which the ten most abundant hold about 1%. Sample: PBMCs. The receptor source for this set is a woman in her twenties or thirties in good health and CMV-seropositive.

The chain combines TRBV11-2 with TRBJ2-3; TRBD2 matches 8 bases. The V segment lost 5 bases and the J segment 5 bases; nucleotides outside the gene matches: 3. Germline values: CDR1 SGHAT, CDR2 FQNNGV. The CDR3 totals 13 residues. The CDR3 region is CASSAGGEDTQYF. CDR3 DNA: TGTGCCAGCAGCGCCGGGGGGGAAGATACGCAGTATTTT.

The V gene is TRBV6-1, the J gene TRBJ2-7; D remains ambiguous. The CDR3 sequence is 13 residues long. Trimming took off 2 bases at V and 4 bases at J, with 9 bases between the two ends. Germline lookup yields CDR1 MNHNS and CDR2 SASEGT. The CDR3 loop reads CASSESVVYEQYF. CDR3 coding DNA: TGTGCCAGCAGTGAAAGTGTAGTTTACGAGCAGTACTTC.

This rearrangement joins TRBV5-1 to TRBJ2-2, with TRBD2 matching 12 bases. This CDR3 contains 17 residues. Germline CDR1 reads SGHRS; CDR2 reads YFSETQ. The V gene end was trimmed by 2 bases and the J gene end by 3 bases; junction bases not matched to a gene: 5. DNA of the CDR3: TGCGCCAGCAGCTTCGCTAGCGGGGGGGATTACACCGGGGAGCTGTTTTTT. This encodes CASSFASGGDYTGELFF.

The chain combines TRBV9 with TRBJ1-4, with 8 bases aligning to TRBD1. V lost 3 bases, J lost 1 base, and 2 bases stayed unmatched. The CDR3 spans 15 residues. Germline V gene data show CDR1 as SGDLS and CDR2 as YYNGEE. This CDR3 reads CASSAGQGTNEKLFF. The CDR3 coding sequence is TGTGCCAGCAGCGCAGGACAGGGAACTAATGAAAAACTGTTTTTT.

This chain links TRBV7-9 with TRBJ1-5; TRBD1 is a possible D gene (6 bases). Trimming removed 6 bases at V and 7 bases at J, with 16 bases between. Germline lookup yields CDR1 SEHNR and CDR2 FQNEAQ (reference sequence). The CDR3 extends over 14 amino acids. CDR3 bases: TGTGCCAGCAGAAGACTGACAGGCGAACAGCCCCAGCATTTT. Its translation: CASRRLTGEQPQHF.

The V gene is TRBV7-6, the J gene TRBJ2-5; D not resolved. CDR3 length: 11 residues. Germline-derived CDR1 and CDR2 are SGHVS and FNYEAQ. The ends were cut back, 4 bases at V and 4 bases at J, with 4 bases in the middle. The CDR3 loop reads CASSSRETQYF. The CDR3 coding sequence is TGTGCCAGCAGCTCCCGAGAGACCCAGTACTTC.

The J gene is TRBJ1-4, the V gene TRBV4-1; D might be TRBD1 (6 bases). This CDR3 is built from 14 residues. Germline V CDR1 and CDR2: MGHRA, YSYEKL. Deletions cut 0 bases from V and 11 bases from J, with 13 bases between. The DNA of the CDR3 is TGCGCCAGCAGCCAAGATTCCGGGACAACTAAACTGTTTTTT. Its protein is CASSQDSGTTKLFF.

The chain is built from TRBV5-1 and TRBJ2-3; 12 positions match TRBD2. The CDR3 sequence is 16 residues long. After removal of 4 bases from V and 4 bases from J, the junction contained 7 bases not matched to a gene. The V gene's germline CDR1 is SGHRS and CDR2 YFSETQ. CDR3 sequence: CASSPTTSGSPDTQYF. The CDR3 DNA reads TGCGCCAGCAGCCCCACGACTAGCGGGAGTCCAGATACGCAGTATTTT. Together with reference TRBV5-1 and TRBJ2-3, the CDR3 gives the full variable domain: KAGVTQTPRYLIKTRGQQVTLSCSPISGHRSVSWYQQTPGQGLQFLFEYFSETQRNKGNFPGRFSGRQFSNSRSEMNVSTLELGDSALYLCASSPTTSGSPDTQYFGPGTRLTVL.

The chain joins TRBV5-1 to TRBJ2-3, with 9 bases identical to TRBD1. CDR1 SGHRS and CDR2 YFSETQ come from the germline V gene. This CDR3 region has 15 residues. With 5 bases clipped from V and 1 base from J, the junction kept 5 bases outside the gene matches. The CDR3 bases are TGCGCCAGCAGATCCCGGGACAGGGGCACAGATACGCAGTATTTT. It translates to CASRSRDRGTDTQYF.

V is TRBV27 and J is TRBJ2-1, with D unclear. Germline V gives CDR1 MNHEY, CDR2 SMNVEV (reference sequence). Trimming cost V 8 bases and J 4 bases, with 15 bases left between them. CDR3 length equals 14 residues. CDR3 DNA: TGTGCCAGCGCCATACCCGGTTGGTACAATGAGCAGTTCTTC. This sequence encodes CASAIPGWYNEQFF.

The J gene is TRBJ2-2, the V gene TRBV9; 12 nucleotides match TRBD2. The germline gives CDR1 SGDLS, CDR2 YYNGEE. The CDR3 loop spans 16 amino acids. V shed 2 bases, J shed 5 bases, and the junction held 4 bases outside the gene matches. DNA for the CDR3: TGTGCCAGCAGCGTCTCCGGGACTAGCGGGACCGGGGAGCTGTTTTTT. The encoded protein is CASSVSGTSGTGELFF.

The chain is built from TRBV7-7 and TRBJ2-5; D might be TRBD2 (6 bases). V lost 5 bases, J lost 2 bases, and 9 bases lay in between. This CDR3 has 13 amino acids. Germline V gene lookup returns CDR1 SSHAT and CDR2 FNYEAQ (reference sequence). The CDR3 sequence: CASSVGTQETQYF. The CDR3 region has the DNA TGTGCCAGCAGCGTTGGGACTCAAGAGACCCAGTACTTC.

V is TRBV10-3 and J is TRBJ1-2; no reliable D call. Per germline, CDR1 ENHRY and CDR2 SYGVKD. Deletions cut 0 bases from V and 3 bases from J, with 8 bases between. The CDR3 loop spans 14 amino acids. The CDR3 nucleotides read TGTGCCATCAGTGAGTCGCAGGAGGACTATGGCTACACCTTC. As protein: CAISESQEDYGYTF.

This rearrangement joins TRBV19 to TRBJ1-1, with D perhaps matching TRBD1 (5 bases). V lost 6 bases, J lost 4 bases, and 15 bases lay in between. From germline, CDR1 is LNHDA and CDR2 SQIVND (reference sequence). CDR3 size: 14 residues. The chain's CDR3 is CASSHPGGVTEAFF. The CDR3 DNA is TGTGCCAGTAGCCACCCGGGGGGAGTCACTGAAGCTTTCTTT.

This chain joins TRBV4-3 and TRBJ1-1, with 9 bases identical to TRBD1. V was clipped by 5 bases and J by 4 bases; unmatched bases: 8. CDR1 and CDR2 from the germline V gene are LGHNA and YSLEER. CDR3 length: 15 residues. The CDR3 here is CASSARDRARTEAFF. CDR3 DNA sequence: TGCGCCAGCAGCGCCCGGGACAGGGCGCGCACTGAAGCTTTCTTT.

The CDR3 nucleotides read TGTGCCAGCAGTCCGTTTCATGCGGCTAACTATGGCTACACCTTC. Residues: CASSPFHAANYGYTF. V gene TRBV27 combines with J gene TRBJ1-2; D gene unclear. The CDR3 is 15 residues long. Germline V gene data show CDR1 as MNHEY and CDR2 as SMNVEV (reference sequence). Between the trimmed V and J ends, which lost 5 bases and 0 bases, there was a span of 13 bases.

The V call is TRBV5-7, the J call TRBJ1-2, with 9 bases fitting TRBD1. TRBV5-7 is reported as an ORF; its role is uncertain. The CDR3 covers 16 residues. V shed 0 bases, J shed 4 bases, and the junction held 7 bases outside the gene matches. The CDR3, as DNA: TGTGCCAGCAGCTTGGGTGGGGACAGGGTTAGCTATGGCTACACCTTC. Its translation: CASSLGGDRVSYGYTF.

The rearrangement uses TRBV20-1 and TRBJ2-7, with D possibly being TRBD1 (6 bases). CDR3 length equals 11 residues. V lost 6 bases and J lost 8, with 14 bases in between. Germline CDR1 and CDR2: DFQATT and SNEGSKA (reference sequence). CDR3 DNA sequence: TGCAGTGCCCCACAGGGTTGGAAGCAGTACTTC. It specifies CSAPQGWKQYF.

The CDR3 coding sequence is TGTGCCAGCAGCTTTGGGGGACAGGGGATCTCCTATGGCTACACCTTC. Translated: CASSFGGQGISYGYTF. This chain links TRBV7-8 with TRBJ1-2; 10 positions agree with TRBD1. The CDR3 totals 16 residues. Per germline, CDR1 SGHVS and CDR2 FQNEAQ. V lost 3 bases, J lost 4 bases, and 8 bases stayed unmatched.

The V gene is TRBV28, the J gene TRBJ1-1, with D possibly being TRBD1 (5 bases). Germline CDR1 MDHEN, CDR2 SYDVKM. The CDR3 loop spans 15 amino acids. Trimming removed 1 base from V and 0 bases from J, with 9 bases in between. The CDR3 sequence is CASSLSGQLNTEAFF. The CDR3, as DNA: TGTGCCAGCAGTTTATCAGGGCAGTTGAACACTGAAGCTTTCTTT.

The V call is TRBV7-2, the J call TRBJ2-7, with a tentative D call TRBD2 (5 bases). Germline CDR1 SGHTA, CDR2 FQGNSA. This CDR3 is built from 15 residues. The V end was cut by 3 bases, the J end by 1 base, with 13 bases between. The CDR3 protein is CASSFVASGSYEQYF. CDR3 DNA: TGTGCCAGCAGCTTTGTAGCGAGTGGATCCTACGAGCAGTACTTC.

The chain combines TRBV6-5 with TRBJ2-3; D is unresolved. The CDR3 sequence is 13 residues long. Germline V gene lookup returns CDR1 MNHEY and CDR2 SVGAGI. The V end was cut by 6 bases, the J end by 0 bases, with 7 bases between. In nucleotides, the CDR3 is TGTGCCAGCAGGGCACCTAGCACAGATACGCAGTATTTT. This codes for CASRAPSTDTQYF.

V usage is TRBV10-1 and J usage is TRBJ1-3; D is unresolved. Looked up from germline, CDR1 is WNHNN and CDR2 is SYGVQD (reference sequence). The CDR3 has 15 amino acids. The V and J ends lost 3 bases and 0 bases respectively, with 9 bases between them. Here the CDR3 reads CASSDPGNSGNTIYF. The CDR3 coding sequence is TGCGCCAGCAGTGATCCCGGGAACTCTGGAAACACCATATATTTT.

Notes on this clone: The same CDR3 arises from other DNA sequences in this sample as well. The V call is TRBV6-1, the J call TRBJ1-4; perhaps TRBD1 as D (6 bases). Per germline, CDR1 MNHNS and CDR2 SASEGT. CDR3 size: 15 residues. V lost 4 bases and J lost 4, with 13 bases in between. CDR3 DNA: TGTGCCAGCAGTGTCCGACAGGCAGTTAATGAAAAACTGTTTTTT. Translating gives CASSVRQAVNEKLFF.

V gene TRBV29-1 combines with J gene TRBJ1-1; a possible D gene is TRBD1 (6 bases). The germline gives CDR1 SQVTM, CDR2 ANQGSEA. Deletions cut 7 bases from V and 0 bases from J, with 12 bases between. The CDR3 totals 13 residues. CDR3 in DNA: TGCAGCGGCTACAGGGCGGTGAACACTGAAGCTTTCTTT. Translated: CSGYRAVNTEAFF.

The chain uses TRBV6-6 and TRBJ1-5; possibly TRBD1 for D (6 bases). There are 13 residues in the CDR3. Germline V gene sequence: CDR1 MNHNY, CDR2 SVGAGI (reference sequence). V was pared by 2 bases and J by 7 bases, with 9 bases between. CDR3 DNA sequence: TGTGCCAGCAGTTACGACAGGCGGCAGCCCCAGCATTTT. Protein sequence: CASSYDRRQPQHF.

The V and J genes are TRBV2 and TRBJ1-1; D remains ambiguous. The germline V and J ends were trimmed by 3 bases and 0 bases, with 14 bases remaining between them. The CDR3 has 16 amino acids. The germline V gene has CDR1 SNHLY and CDR2 FYNNEI. The CDR3 reads CASSDSLGYMNTEAFF. The DNA of the CDR3 is TGTGCCAGCAGTGACAGCCTCGGGTACATGAACACTGAAGCTTTCTTT.

This chain joins TRBV7-9 and TRBJ2-2; 7 bases align to TRBD1. V was pared by 5 bases and J by 3 bases, with 9 bases of the junction left unmatched. Germline assignment: CDR1 SEHNR and CDR2 FQNEAQ (reference sequence). The CDR3 is 16 residues long. This CDR3 reads CASSGTARYHTGELFF. CDR3 DNA: TGTGCCAGCAGCGGGACAGCAAGGTATCACACCGGGGAGCTGTTTTTT.

A note on this clone: One junction end disagrees with the germline gene, perhaps due to a read error. This chain links TRBV30 with TRBJ1-2, with D maybe TRBD1 (5 bases). Germline V lookup: CDR1 GTSNPN, CDR2 SVGIG (reference sequence). The length of the CDR3 is 13 residues. CDR3 amino acids: CAWSVLGLPKDAF. In DNA form, the CDR3 reads TGTGCCTGGAGTGTACTGGGACTTCCCAAGGATGCCTTC. The complete variable domain, with remaining parts taken from reference TRBV30 and TRBJ1-2, reads SQTIHQWPATLVQPVGSPLSLECTVEGTSNPNLYWYRQAAGRGLQLLFYSVGIGQISSEVPQNLSASRPQDRQFILSSKKLLLSDSGFYLCAWSVLGLPKDAFGSGTRLTVV.

This chain uses TRBV5-6 with TRBJ2-3, with 8 bases matching TRBD2. J was trimmed by 1 base and V by 2 bases; bases with no gene match: 9. The CDR3 has 17 amino acids. Per germline, CDR1 SGHDT and CDR2 YYEEEE. The CDR3 coding sequence is TGTGCCAGCAGCTTTTACCGACTAGCGATTCGCACAGATACGCAGTATTTT. Its protein is CASSFYRLAIRTDTQYF.

The CDR3 here is CASHPLAKNIQYF. The CDR3 DNA reads as TGTGCCAGCCATCCACTAGCCAAAAACATTCAGTACTTC. The genes are TRBV2 and TRBJ2-4; the D is unclear. The germline gives CDR1 SNHLY, CDR2 FYNNEI. The CDR3 has 13 residues. Trimming shortened V by 8 bases and J by 0 bases, and 8 bases separated the two germline ends.

V and J are TRBV15 and TRBJ2-2; D might be TRBD1 (6 bases). This CDR3 comprises 14 residues. In germline, CDR1 is LNHNV, CDR2 YYDKDF (reference sequence). V was cut by 3 bases and J by 7 bases, with 12 bases left in between. The CDR3 DNA is TGTGCCACCAGCAGGGGACAATCGGGCGGGGAGCTGTTTTTT. Its protein is CATSRGQSGGELFF.